Below are 7 T cell receptor beta chains sequenced from a single sample in a study of tissue T cells after allogeneic stem cell transplantation. Assay: immunoSEQ multiplex PCR; the TCRdb copy retains only in-frame clones and omits some. The data contain 4,000 or so clones, approximately 69% of them singletons. The material sequenced was left colon tissue, taken at autopsy. The receptors were gathered from a woman aged 18-55 years with breast cancer.

V is TRBV30 and J is TRBJ1-2; 7 nucleotides line up with TRBD1. This CDR3 is 13 amino acids long. Germline V gene lookup returns CDR1 GTSNPN and CDR2 SVGIG (reference sequence). V gave up 7 bases and J gave up 3 bases; unmatched junction bases: 8. The CDR3 is CASFGGGDYGYTF. The DNA for the CDR3 is TGTGCCTCCTTTGGAGGGGGCGACTATGGCTACACCTTC.

This clone was counted once. The CDR3 DNA reads as TGTGCCAGCAGCTTAAGCGGGGTGGTTCGAGAGACCCAGTACTTC. Its protein is CASSLSGVVRETQYF. The chain carries TRBV5-5 and TRBJ2-5; 7 bases match TRBD2. With V trimmed by 2 bases and J by 4 bases, 8 bases remained unmatched. The germline gives CDR1 SGHKS, CDR2 YYEKEE (reference sequence). The CDR3 extends over 15 amino acids.

This clone showed up just once. The CDR3: CASSLVGQGRTGELFF. CDR3 DNA: TGCGCCAGCAGCTTGGTGGGACAGGGGCGCACCGGGGAGCTGTTTTTT. J is TRBJ2-2 and V is TRBV5-1; the match to TRBD1 covers 10 bases. Per germline, CDR1 SGHRS and CDR2 YFSETQ. There are 16 residues in the CDR3. The ends lost 0 bases at V and 4 bases at J; junction bases unmatched: 3. Filled out from reference TRBV5-1 and TRBJ2-2, the complete variable domain reads KAGVTQTPRYLIKTRGQQVTLSCSPISGHRSVSWYQQTPGQGLQFLFEYFSETQRNKGNFPGRFSGRQFSNSRSEMNVSTLELGDSALYLCASSLVGQGRTGELFFGEGSRLTVL.

The V call is TRBV3-1 (or the pseudogene TRBV3-2), the J call TRBJ2-1, with D hard to call. The CDR3 has 14 residues. V was cut by 0 bases and J by 2 bases, with 5 bases left in between. Germline values: CDR1 LGHDT, CDR2 YNNKEL (reference sequence). The CDR3 DNA follows: TGTGCCAGCAGCCAAGAAATAGCCTACAATGAGCAGTTCTTC. Translating gives CASSQEIAYNEQFF.

The V gene is TRBV9, the J gene TRBJ1-3; D is undetermined. The V gene lost 0 bases and the J gene lost 2 bases, with 3 bases spanning the gap. The CDR3 sequence is 13 residues long. CDR1 is SGDLS and CDR2 is YYNGEE in the germline V gene. This CDR3 is CASSVGTGNTIYF. The CDR3 nucleotides are TGTGCCAGCAGCGTAGGGACTGGAAACACCATATATTTT.

The chain combines TRBV5-1 with TRBJ1-6; the D gene is possibly TRBD1 (6 bases). Germline values: CDR1 SGHRS, CDR2 YFSETQ. Trimming took off 3 bases at V and 7 bases at J, with 11 bases between the two ends. The CDR3 is made up of 14 amino acids. CDR3 loop: CASSSQGGNSPLHF. The CDR3 bases are TGCGCCAGCAGCTCACAGGGTGGGAATTCACCCCTCCACTTT.

The chain uses TRBV7-2 and TRBJ1-4; D might be TRBD1 (5 bases). The CDR3 extends over 13 amino acids. Germline CDR1 SGHTA, CDR2 FQGNSA. Trimming removed 7 bases from V and 8 bases from J, with 14 bases in between. This chain's CDR3 is CASMRSRDEKLFF. The CDR3 DNA sequence: TGTGCCAGCATGAGGAGCAGGGACGAAAAACTGTTTTTT. Full variable domain (rest looked up from reference TRBV7-2 and TRBJ1-4): GAGVSQSPSNKVTEKGKDVELRCDPISGHTALYWYRQSLGQGLEFLIYFQGNSAPDKSGLPSDRFSAERTGGSVSTLTIQRTQQEDSAVYLCASMRSRDEKLFFGSGTQLSVL.